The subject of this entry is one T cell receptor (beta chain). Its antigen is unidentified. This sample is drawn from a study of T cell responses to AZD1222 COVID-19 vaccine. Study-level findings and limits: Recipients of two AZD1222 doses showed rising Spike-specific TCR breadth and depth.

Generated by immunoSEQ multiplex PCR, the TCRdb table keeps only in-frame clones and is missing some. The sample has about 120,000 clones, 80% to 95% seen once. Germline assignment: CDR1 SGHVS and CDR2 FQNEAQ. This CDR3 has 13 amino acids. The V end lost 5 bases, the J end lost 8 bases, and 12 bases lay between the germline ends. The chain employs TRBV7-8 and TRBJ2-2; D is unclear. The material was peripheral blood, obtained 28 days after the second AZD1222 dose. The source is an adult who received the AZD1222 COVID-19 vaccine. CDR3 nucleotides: TGTGCCAGCAGCCTCCGGACCGATGGGGAGCTGTTTTTT. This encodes CASSLRTDGELFF.